This is a list of T cell receptor beta chains from one sample in a study of blood T cell repertoires in COVID-19. Repertoires were generated with immunoSEQ multiplex PCR, while TCRdb's copy carries only in-frame clones and drops some. The data hold roughly 250,000 clones, with around 81% observed a single time. The sequencing input was peripheral blood. Every receptor here comes from a man aged 50 to 59 with active or convalescent COVID-19. Both conserved end residues are part of each CDR3.

>TRBJ2-2|14|TRBV7-9
CASSGGVVAGELFF
>TRBJ2-1|15|TRBV15
CATSRELQGYNEQFF
>TRBJ2-7|15|TRBV6-6
CASSYSMSRYDEQYF
>TRBJ2-5|16|TRBV9
CASSRLAGGRQETQYF
>TRBJ1-6|14|TRBV19
CASSGDTYNSPLHF
>TRBJ1-1|11|TRBV30
CAWARRGEAFF
>TRBJ2-3|15|TRBV19
CASSMTGGPTDTQYF
>TRBJ2-5|14|TRBV28
CASSQPSTKETQYF
>TRBJ2-7|16|TRBV7-6
CASSLAGLAGEYEQYF
>TRBJ1-6|15|TRBV2
CASITVRGENSPLHF
>TRBJ1-4|15|TRBV28
CASSLVGTGDGKLFF
>TRBJ1-3|16|TRBV18
CASSLSGGRYGNTIYF
>TRBJ2-1|12|TRBV10-3
CATQGYENEQFF
>TRBJ2-2|16|TRBV19
CASRGAFTGSGGELFF
>TRBJ2-7|14|TRBV6-5
CASRTGTGIYEQYF
>TRBJ2-1|15|TRBV14
CASSRLAGGHNEQFF
>TRBJ2-5|15|TRBV5-8
CASTRTSGGAVTQYF
>TRBJ2-5|11|TRBV30
CAWGQRETQYF
>TRBJ2-7|14|TRBV4-2
CASSQGTGLNEQYF
>TRBJ1-6|14|TRBV6-5
CASSPRDRNSPLHF
>TRBJ2-3|16|TRBV9
CASSVGGSGGTDTQYF
>TRBJ2-1|18|TRBV6-4
CASSAKPHSLSSYNEQFF